These T cell receptor beta chains were read from a single sample in a study of response to subunit inactivated influenza vaccine. TCRdb recomputed calls from the RT-PCR reads with MiXCR, one row per CDR3 protein. The sample carries just under 550,000 distinct CDR3 sequences, approximately 24% recorded once. The same sample was also studied in work on T cells expressing NK-cell markers.

Sequencing used CD4+ T cells sorted from PBMCs, obtained 11 to 12 days after vaccination. These receptors were collected from a man aged 50 to 59 who received an inactivated influenza vaccine. Each CDR3 is given with its conserved first and last residue. The D gene is left open where the match is weak. Some rows have no size entry. The others give once, few or many, or a class for an expanded clone.

j_gene	len	d_gene	abundance	v_gene	CDR3nt	CDR3aa
TRBJ2-1	15	TRBD2	NA	TRBV29-1	TGCGGCGTTTCTAGCGGGACTCCTTCCTACAATGAGCAGTTCTTC	CGVSSGTPSYNEQFF
TRBJ2-6	14	NA	few	TRBV3-1	TGTGCCAGCAGCCAGGCCTTAGGGGCCAACGTCCTGACTTTC	CASSQALGANVLTF
TRBJ1-1	11	NA	NA	TRBV20-1	TGCAGTGCAGTGACCAACACTGAAGCTTTCTTT	CSAVTNTEAFF
TRBJ1-2	12	NA	NA	TRBV4-2	TGTGCCAGCAGCCAGGGTGAGGTTGGCTACACCTTC	CASSQGEVGYTF
TRBJ2-3	15	NA	few	TRBV12-3/TRBV12-4	TGTGCCAGCAGTTTTTTGCGGGGAAGCACAGATACGCAGTATTTT	CASSFLRGSTDTQYF
TRBJ2-1	15	TRBD1	few	TRBV18	TGTGCCAGCTCACACCGGGACAGGCCAAGGGATGAGCAGTTCTTC	CASSHRDRPRDEQFF
TRBJ2-2	15	NA	NA	TRBV7-2	TGTGCCAGCAGCTCCCGGGGAGGGAACACCGGGGAGCTGTTTTTT	CASSSRGGNTGELFF
TRBJ2-7	15	NA	NA	TRBV5-6	TGTGCCAGCAGCTTGGCGCGGCGGTTCTCGGACGAGCAGTACTTC	CASSLARRFSDEQYF
TRBJ2-7	16	NA	NA	TRBV7-6	TGTGCCAGCAGCTTATCTTTTTCGGGGGTAGGTGGCGAGCAGTACTTC	CASSLSFSGVGGEQYF
TRBJ2-4	13	NA	few	TRBV30	TGTGCCTGGAGTGTACGTGTAGAACACATTCAGTACTTC	CAWSVRVEHIQYF
TRBJ1-4	19	NA	NA	TRBV7-8	TGTGCCAGCAGCAAATCCGGGCTCTGGGAAATAGCAACTAATGAAAAACTGTTTTTT	CASSKSGLWEIATNEKLFF
TRBJ2-7	15	TRBD2	NA	TRBV5-1	TGCGCCAGCAGCTTGGGTGCGGGAGGTTCGTCCGAGCAGTACTTC	CASSLGAGGSSEQYF
TRBJ1-4	13	NA	few	TRBV10-2	TGCGCCAGCAGTGTCGTCCAGAGTGAAAAACTGTTTTTT	CASSVVQSEKLFF
TRBJ2-3	14	NA	NA	TRBV7-9	TGTGCCAGCAGCCTGACATCTAGCACAGATACGCAGTATTTT	CASSLTSSTDTQYF
TRBJ2-5	13	NA	NA	TRBV7-3	TGTGCCAGCAGCCCCGAAGTGGAAGCGGCCCAGTACTTC	CASSPEVEAAQYF
TRBJ2-1	22	TRBD2	few	TRBV4-1	TGCGCCAGCAGCCAAGAACCCCCCTGGGGAGGGGTCAGCGGGAGACGGTACAATGAGCAGTTCTTC	CASSQEPPWGGVSGRRYNEQFF
TRBJ1-6	13	NA	NA	TRBV20-1	TGCAGTGCTAGACGGCAGCTTAATTCACCCCTCCACTTT	CSARRQLNSPLHF
TRBJ2-2	15	TRBD1	few	TRBV7-9	TGTGCCAGCAGCTTAGGGACAGGCGCCGCCGGGGAGCTGTTTTTT	CASSLGTGAAGELFF
TRBJ2-3	12	NA	NA	TRBV9	TGTGCCAGCAGACCAGCAGCAGATACGCAGTATTTT	CASRPAADTQYF
TRBJ2-1	14	TRBD1	many	TRBV10-3	TGTGCCATCAGTGCAGGGACAGTTAACAATGAGCAGTTCTTC	CAISAGTVNNEQFF
TRBJ2-5	16	NA	few	TRBV19	TGTGCCAGTACCTCAAGGTGGGACGGGCTTCAAGAGACCCAGTACTTC	CASTSRWDGLQETQYF
TRBJ1-3	18	NA	NA	TRBV10-3	TGTGCCATCAGTTCCTATGGACGGGGGAGTACGTCTGGAAACACCATATATTTT	CAISSYGRGSTSGNTIYF
TRBJ1-1	15	NA	NA	TRBV4-2	TGTGCCAGCAGCCAAGGAAGGGGAGTAAACAGTGAAGCTTTCTTT	CASSQGRGVNSEAFF
TRBJ1-2	16	TRBD1	NA	TRBV18	TGTGCCAGCTCACCACCTTCCGACAGGGGCGGCTATGGCTACACCTTC	CASSPPSDRGGYGYTF
TRBJ1-2	13	NA	few	TRBV28	TGTGCCAGCAGTCTAATATCGGACTATGGCTACACCTTC	CASSLISDYGYTF
TRBJ2-3	15	TRBD2	few	TRBV11-2	TGTGCCAGCAGCCGTAGCGGGAGGGCTACAGATACGCAGTATTTT	CASSRSGRATDTQYF
TRBJ2-3	15	NA	few	TRBV5-6	TGTGCCAGCAGCTTGGCCGGCTACCGCACAGATACGCAGTATTTT	CASSLAGYRTDTQYF
TRBJ1-6	16	NA	NA	TRBV2	TGTGCCAGCAGCGCTCAGGGGATCTCCTATAATTCACCCCTCCACTTT	CASSAQGISYNSPLHF
TRBJ1-1	13	NA	NA	TRBV29-1	TGCAGCGTTGTTTGGGGGCTGAACACTGAAGCTTTCTTT	CSVVWGLNTEAFF
TRBJ2-4	14	TRBD1	NA	TRBV10-3	TGTGCCATCACCGAGGACAGGGGAAAAAACATTCAGTACTTC	CAITEDRGKNIQYF
TRBJ2-1	17	TRBD1	NA	TRBV7-3	TGTGCCAGCAGCTTACTCATATCGACAGGGAGTAACAATGAGCAGTTCTTC	CASSLLISTGSNNEQFF
TRBJ2-3	16	TRBD1	NA	TRBV5-1	TGCGCCAGCAGCTTGGGTGGCAGGGGGAGCACAGATACGCAGTATTTT	CASSLGGRGSTDTQYF
TRBJ2-2	14	TRBD1	few	TRBV11-2	TGTGCCACCAAACAGGGGGCCCTCACCGGGGAGCTGTTTTTT	CATKQGALTGELFF
TRBJ1-1	13	NA	NA	TRBV6-1	TGTGCCACCCGGAGGGTCATGAACACTGAAGCTTTCTTT	CATRRVMNTEAFF
TRBJ2-2	15	NA	few	TRBV25-1	TGTGCCAGCAGAAAAATGGGGGTAAACACCGGGGAGCTGTTTTTT	CASRKMGVNTGELFF